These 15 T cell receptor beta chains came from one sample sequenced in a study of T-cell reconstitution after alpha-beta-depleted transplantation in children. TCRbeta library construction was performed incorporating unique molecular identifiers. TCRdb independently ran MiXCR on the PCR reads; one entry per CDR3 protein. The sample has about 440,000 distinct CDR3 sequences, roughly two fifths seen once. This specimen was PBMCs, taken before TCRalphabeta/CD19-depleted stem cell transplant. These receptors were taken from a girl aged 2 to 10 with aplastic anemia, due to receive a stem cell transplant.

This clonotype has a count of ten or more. CDR3 sequence: CASSQRPGGYEQYF. As DNA, the CDR3 is TGCGCCAGCAGCCAACGCCCAGGGGGCTACGAGCAGTACTTC. This sequence joins TRBV5-1 and TRBJ2-7; 7 bases align to TRBD1. This CDR3 has 14 residues. Trimming at V came to 4 bases and at J to 3 bases, leaving 7 bases not matched to a gene. CDR1 and CDR2 from the germline V gene are SGHRS and YFSETQ.

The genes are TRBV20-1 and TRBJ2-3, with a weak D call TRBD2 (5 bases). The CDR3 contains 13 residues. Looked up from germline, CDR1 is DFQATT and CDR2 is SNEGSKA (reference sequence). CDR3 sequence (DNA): TGCAGCGAGGGCCTCTGGGACACAGATACGCAGTATTTT. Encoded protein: CSEGLWDTDTQYF.

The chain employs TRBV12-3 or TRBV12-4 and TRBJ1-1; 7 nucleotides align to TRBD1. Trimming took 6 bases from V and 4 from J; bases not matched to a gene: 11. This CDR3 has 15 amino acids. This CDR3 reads CASSLRTGGGTEAFF. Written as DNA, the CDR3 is TGTGCCAGCAGCCTACGGACAGGAGGCGGCACTGAAGCTTTCTTT.

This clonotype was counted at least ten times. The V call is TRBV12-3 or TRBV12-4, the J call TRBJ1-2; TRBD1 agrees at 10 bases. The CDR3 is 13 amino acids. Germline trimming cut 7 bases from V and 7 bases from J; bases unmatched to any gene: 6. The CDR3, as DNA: TGTGCCAGCATGGGACAGGGGAAAGTTGGCTACACCTTC. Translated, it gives CASMGQGKVGYTF.

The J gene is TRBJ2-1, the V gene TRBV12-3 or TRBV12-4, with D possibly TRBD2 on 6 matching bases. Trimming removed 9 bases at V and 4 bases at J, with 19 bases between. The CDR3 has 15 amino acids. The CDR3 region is CASNPSGRNYNEQFF. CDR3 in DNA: TGTGCCAGTAACCCTTCGGGGAGGAATTACAATGAGCAGTTCTTC.

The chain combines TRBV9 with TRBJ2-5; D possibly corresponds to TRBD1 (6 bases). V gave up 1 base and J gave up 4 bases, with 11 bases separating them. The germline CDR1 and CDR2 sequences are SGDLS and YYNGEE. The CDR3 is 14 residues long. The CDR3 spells CASSVRTGSETQYF. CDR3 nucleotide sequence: TGTGCCAGCAGCGTACGAACAGGGTCAGAGACCCAGTACTTC.

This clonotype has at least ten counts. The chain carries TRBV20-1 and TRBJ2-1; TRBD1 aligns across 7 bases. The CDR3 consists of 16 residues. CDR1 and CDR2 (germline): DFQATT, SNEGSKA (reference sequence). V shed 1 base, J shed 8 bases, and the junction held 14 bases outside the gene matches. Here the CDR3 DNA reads TGCAGTGCTAGAGGGAACAGGGGACCATCGTCGGATGAGCAGTTCTTC. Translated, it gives CSARGNRGPSSDEQFF.

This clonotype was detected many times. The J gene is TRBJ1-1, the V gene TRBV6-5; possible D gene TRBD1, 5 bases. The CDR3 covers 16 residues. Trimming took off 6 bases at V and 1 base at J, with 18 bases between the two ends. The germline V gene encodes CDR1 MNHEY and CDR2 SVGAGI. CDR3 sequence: CASSSRFGARNTEAFF. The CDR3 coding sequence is TGTGCCAGCAGCTCTCGTTTTGGGGCAAGGAACACTGAAGCTTTCTTT.

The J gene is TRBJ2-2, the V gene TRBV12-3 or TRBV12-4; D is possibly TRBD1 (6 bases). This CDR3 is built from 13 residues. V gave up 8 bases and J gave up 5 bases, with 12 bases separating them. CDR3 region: CASGHRVTGELFF. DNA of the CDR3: TGTGCCAGCGGACACAGGGTTACCGGGGAGCTGTTTTTT.

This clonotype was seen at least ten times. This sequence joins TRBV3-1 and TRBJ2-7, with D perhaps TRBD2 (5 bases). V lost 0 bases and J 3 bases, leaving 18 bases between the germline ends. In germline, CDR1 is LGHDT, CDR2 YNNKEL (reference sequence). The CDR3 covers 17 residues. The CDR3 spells CASSQDLWGAWSYEQYF. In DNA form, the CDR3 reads TGTGCCAGCAGCCAAGATCTTTGGGGAGCATGGAGCTACGAGCAGTACTTC.

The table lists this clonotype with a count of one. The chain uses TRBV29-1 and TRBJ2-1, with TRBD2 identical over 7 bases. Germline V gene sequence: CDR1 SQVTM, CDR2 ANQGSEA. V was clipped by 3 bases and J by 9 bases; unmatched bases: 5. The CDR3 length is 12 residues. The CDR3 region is CSVEPLAPEQFF. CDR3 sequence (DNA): TGCAGCGTTGAGCCACTAGCGCCTGAGCAGTTCTTC.

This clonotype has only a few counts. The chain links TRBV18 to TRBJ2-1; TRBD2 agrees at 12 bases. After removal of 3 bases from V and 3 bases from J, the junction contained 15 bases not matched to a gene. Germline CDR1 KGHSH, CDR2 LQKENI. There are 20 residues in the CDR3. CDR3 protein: CASSPLKTSGRPSGYNEQFF. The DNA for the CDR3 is TGTGCCAGCTCACCTCTCAAGACTAGCGGGAGACCCTCCGGCTACAATGAGCAGTTCTTC.

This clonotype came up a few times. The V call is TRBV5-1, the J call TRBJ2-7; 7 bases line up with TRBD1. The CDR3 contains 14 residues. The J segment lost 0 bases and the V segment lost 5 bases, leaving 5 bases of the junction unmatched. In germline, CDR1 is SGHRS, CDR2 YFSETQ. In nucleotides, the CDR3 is TGCGCCAGCAGAGGGACAGCAACCTCCTACGAGCAGTACTTC. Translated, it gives CASRGTATSYEQYF.

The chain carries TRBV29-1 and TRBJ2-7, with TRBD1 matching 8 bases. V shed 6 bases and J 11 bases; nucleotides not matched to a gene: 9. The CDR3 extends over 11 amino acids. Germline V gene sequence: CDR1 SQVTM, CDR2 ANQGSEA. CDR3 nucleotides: TGCAGCGTGGACAGGGAAGGAAGGAAGTACTTC. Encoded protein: CSVDREGRKYF.

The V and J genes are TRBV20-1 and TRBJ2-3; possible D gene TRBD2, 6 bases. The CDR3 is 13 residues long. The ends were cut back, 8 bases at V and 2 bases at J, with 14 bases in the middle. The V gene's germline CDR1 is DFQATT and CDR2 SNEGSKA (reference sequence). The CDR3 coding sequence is TGCAGTCTTGCGGAGGGTCACACAGATACGCAGTATTTT. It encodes CSLAEGHTDTQYF.